This T cell receptor beta chain was retrieved from a study of graft-versus-host responses after intestinal transplantation (dated by TCRdb to the early 2020s). About the full investigation: Multivisceral, liver-intestinal, or isolated intestinal transplants were received by the recipients. Anti-thymocyte globulin induction was given to all recipients, followed by maintenance tacrolimus and steroids for two to four years. A cohort of about 26 intestinal transplant recipients, including one retransplant, was enrolled, and 3 patients lacking pretransplant specimens were excluded. To identify alloreactive clones, pre-transplant mixed lymphocyte reaction products were sequenced and compared with unstimulated pre-transplant donor and recipient T cells. A peak of at least 4% donor T cells among recipient peripheral blood mononuclear cells was the definition used for donor T cell macrochimerism. Bulk TCR-beta CDR3 sequencing was used to track graft-versus-host and host-versus-graft alloreactive T cell clones in the graft, circulation and bone marrow after intestinal transplantation. Rather than going through the commercial service, samples from a few later patients were sequenced in-house on an Illumina MiSeq and processed with MiXCR. The full study reports these points: Conclusions were limited by the relatively low number and heterogeneity of intestinal transplant patients. Early after transplant, declines in HvG clones were associated with peak levels of circulating GvH clones. GvH clones were detected in recipient bone marrow, and some appeared earlier in ileal mucosa or blood, consistent with an intestinal mucosal origin. In patients with donor T cell macrochimerism, the allografts had high GvH to HvG T cell clonal ratios.

The library was made by the immunoSEQ multiplex PCR assay. For most patients, high-throughput TCR-beta CDR3 sequencing of genomic DNA was performed by Adaptive Biotechnologies. The original pipeline was this. TCR sequencing data for roughly 17 patients were retrieved from Adaptive's ImmunoSEQ software; three other patients were processed with MiXCR and VDJtools. CDR3 nucleotide sequences shared by donor and recipient were removed because the origin of these sequences could not be assigned. To be classed as alloreactive, a clone needed at least 2-fold expansion over unstimulated cells and a minimum CFSE-low frequency of 0.002% (template counts) or 0.001% (read counts). Mappable clones were those detected in sequenced pre-transplant spleen, lymph node, or MLR CFSE-low populations of the donor or recipient. Cumulative frequency of alloreactive clones was calculated as a percentage of all sequences weighted by copy number. The immuneACCESS repertoire file appears here via TCRdb, limited to in-frame rearrangements. These files lack a portion of the clones; in checked studies, under half of the deficit traces to unresolved V genes, and the cause of the others is not known. The DNA gave D and trimming, while V, J and clone size come from that table. The sample table contains about 98,000 clones; only one count was recorded for 86% of them. The ten largest account for more than 1.4% of the sample.

The germline V and J ends show losses of 7 bases and 3 bases respectively, and no gene match explains 15 bases of the junction. Via the germline V gene, CDR1 is MDHEN and CDR2 SYDVKM. Including cysteine and phenylalanine, the CDR3 has 17 amino acids. Only the CDR3 portion is preserved as DNA: 51 bases, with reading frame beginning at the first base. Blood samples were collected up to 4 times in the first month after transplant and then at least monthly when available. In regard to this clone: No antigen is known for it. It has no much larger one-base neighbor in the sample; base qualities were not kept.

The sequence derives from a human patient who received an intestinal transplant, so some T cells may come from the graft donor. Recombination joined TRBV28 with TRBJ1-2, and TRBD1 aligns with 9 junction nucleotides. Sequenced material: PBMCs, taken 255 days after intestinal transplant. The DNA sequence is TGTGCCAGCACGATCAGGGACAGGGAACAGCCCTACTATGGCTACACCTTC. The resulting protein is CASTIRDREQPYYGYTF.